The entry that follows covers one TCR beta chain sequence. Its antigen remains unknown. This specimen belongs to a study of OX40 agonist ivuxolimab in advanced cancers. Clones were sequenced by immunoSEQ multiplex PCR, and TCRdb holds only the in-frame ones, with some missing. The sample has 75,000 to 90,000 clones; around 92% are singletons. Findings of the study overall: With doses of 0.1 to 3.0 mg/kg, CD4+ and CD8+ blood T cells had undergone clonal expansion by week 6.

Trimming pared 1 base from V and 3 bases from J, leaving 7 bases between. The CDR3 has 13 amino acids. CDR1 is SGHTA and CDR2 is FQGTGA in the germline V gene. This sequence originates from an adult with an advanced solid tumor such as melanoma, head and neck, liver or kidney cancer. Source: CD4+ or CD8+ T cells sorted from blood, taken in a trial of the OX40 agonist ivuxolimab. This rearrangement joins TRBV7-3 to TRBJ2-7; D call uncertain. The CDR3 loop reads CASSLNPNYEQYF. The CDR3 DNA reads TGTGCCAGCAGCTTAAATCCGAACTACGAGCAGTACTTC.